The clone carrying this T cell receptor beta chain was seen once. This entry comes from a study of blood T cell repertoires in COVID-19. Across the whole study: Sample material is recorded as cDNA or gDNA derived from T cells, B-cell-depleted T cells, or PBMCs.

The repertoire was sequenced with immunoSEQ multiplex PCR; TCRdb's copy has only in-frame clones and lacks some. The table shows around 450,000 clones, with 87% occurring only once. Deletions cut 6 bases from V and 9 bases from J, with 19 bases between. This CDR3 has 14 amino acids. The V gene's germline CDR1 is SGHRS and CDR2 YFSETQ. The sequence was obtained from a woman aged 18-30 years with acute COVID-19. The rearrangement joins TRBV5-1 to TRBJ2-4; D perhaps matches TRBD2 (5 bases). Sequencing input: PBMCs or T cells enriched from blood (not recorded which). CDR3 nucleotides: TGCGCCAGCACCTTCGGGCCCGGGGAGAGCATTCAGTACTTC. As protein: CASTFGPGESIQYF. The entire variable domain, with the rest obtained from reference TRBV5-1 and TRBJ2-4, is as follows: KAGVTQTPRYLIKTRGQQVTLSCSPISGHRSVSWYQQTPGQGLQFLFEYFSETQRNKGNFPGRFSGRQFSNSRSEMNVSTLELGDSALYLCASTFGPGESIQYFGAGTRLSVL.